This T cell receptor beta chain was retrieved from a study of T-cell reconstitution after alpha-beta-depleted transplantation in children. TCRbeta library preparation incorporated unique molecular identifiers. TCRdb used MiXCR to reprocess the PCR reads, holding one entry per CDR3 protein. The table lists approximately 430,000 distinct CDR3 sequences, 15% to 20% of them singletons. This clonotype turned up a few times. Its antigen is unknown. Findings and caveats of the study: The origin of alpha-beta T cells about two months after transplant was reportedly several hundred expanded graft clones. One year post-transplant, T-cell counts and diversity were largely derived from T cells produced anew.

Germline lookup yields CDR1 MGHRA and CDR2 YSYEKL. Deletions cut 0 bases from V and 2 bases from J, with 8 bases between. The CDR3 runs to 14 residues. The sequencing used PBMCs, mostly from graft donor cells, collected 360 days after TCRalphabeta/CD19-depleted stem cell transplant. The TCR originated in a boy under two years old who had a stem cell transplant for Wiskott-Aldrich syndrome, so the T cells may come from the graft donor. This rearrangement joins TRBV4-1 to TRBJ2-7; D is undetermined. The CDR3 reads CASSQEGGAYEQYF. The CDR3 bases are TGCGCCAGCAGCCAAGAAGGCGGAGCCTACGAGCAGTACTTC.